This TCR beta chain appears in the sequencing data of a study of T cells after posttransplantation cyclophosphamide. Study-wide results and caveats: TRB overlap between skin or GI tissue T cells and blood was limited. Donor-recipient repertoire similarity was low at 1-2 months, rising over year one.

Comment on this clone: Its antigen remains unidentified.

Cells defined as naive were viable CD3+CD4+ or CD3+CD8+ and CCR7+CD45RA+CD45RO-CD95-CD27+CD28+. The protocol was immunoSEQ multiplex PCR, while the TCRdb copy is restricted to in-frame clones and leaves out a portion. The data show about 31,000 clones, over 80% seen once. The sequence was obtained from a woman aged 60-75 years in good health, CMV-negative, and a related stem cell transplant donor. The sample taken for sequencing was naive CD4+ T cells sorted from PBMCs.

The CDR3 spells CASSLRERYEQYF. The CDR3 region has the DNA TGTGCCAGCAGCTTAAGAGAGAGATACGAGCAGTACTTC. The genes are TRBV7-2 and TRBJ2-7, with D uncertain. Trimming cost V 2 bases and J 4 bases, with 9 bases left between them. Per the germline V gene, CDR1 is SGHTA and CDR2 is FQGNSA. CDR3 length: 13 residues.